This T cell receptor beta chain is drawn from a study of cytomegalovirus exposure and HLA in healthy donors. About the study: Earlier work reported roughly 120 million unique TCR beta sequences from 150 million to 200 million T cells.

The PCR contained 60 Vbeta and 13 Jbeta primers. Data came from immunoSEQ multiplex PCR; TCRdb stores just in-frame clones and leaves some out. The table lists approximately 79,000 clones, around 81% of them singletons. Study-wide findings and caveats: The authors listed 180 or so TCR beta chains as cytomegalovirus-associated.

On this clone itself: The target antigen is unknown.

J was trimmed by 3 bases and V by 3 bases; bases with no gene match: 4. CDR1 is SGHTA and CDR2 is FQGNSA in the germline V gene. The CDR3 is 14 residues long. This clonotype was obtained from a man in his forties in good health and CMV-seronegative. The sequenced sample was PBMCs. V gene TRBV7-2 combines with J gene TRBJ2-7, with TRBD1 matching 8 bases. The CDR3 DNA sequence: TGTGCCAGCAGCTTGACAGGGGTGAACTACGAGCAGTACTTC. It yields the protein CASSLTGVNYEQYF.